A single sample is the source of the 14 T cell receptor beta chains below, sequenced in a study of shared clonotypes between healthy human individuals (dated by TCRdb to about 2020). CD8 naive samples were CD45RO-negative cells positively selected for CCR7, giving a CD45RA+CCR7+ population that excluded TemRA cells. Library construction relied on the immunoSEQ multiplex PCR assay. In TCRdb, the immuneACCESS table is reduced to in-frame sequences with V and J assigned. These tables do not hold every clone; where another copy was compared, an unresolved V gene accounts for under half, and the others remain unexplained. The sample table lists 800,000 or so clones, 96% of them with a count of one. The ten largest account for 0.2% to 0.25% of the sample. Sequencing was carried out using naive CD8+ T cells sorted from blood. The cell subset or site tag for this specimen amounts to: CD45RA+CCR7+. The receptors come from a man younger than 40 in good health.

As concerns this clone: Other DNA sequences within the sample encode an identical CDR3. This sequence joins TRBV15 and TRBJ2-1; D perhaps matches TRBD1 (5 bases). The V end was cut by 0 bases, the J end by 2 bases, with 8 bases between. Looked up from germline, CDR1 is LNHNV and CDR2 is YYDKDF (reference sequence). The CDR3 has 15 amino acids. Here the CDR3 DNA reads TGTGCCACCAGCAGAGACAGGGCCCCCTACAATGAGCAGTTCTTC. Translated: CATSRDRAPYNEQFF.

This clone has just a few counts. The chain couples TRBV28 to TRBJ2-1; 7 bases match TRBD2. The CDR3 is made up of 15 amino acids. The ends lost 3 bases at V and 8 bases at J; junction bases unmatched: 10. CDR1 and CDR2 (germline): MDHEN, SYDVKM. CDR3 residues: CASSFVVGGPDEQFF. In nucleotides, the CDR3 is TGTGCCAGCAGTTTCGTAGTGGGAGGGCCTGATGAGCAGTTCTTC.

V usage is TRBV9 and J usage is TRBJ1-2; D perhaps matches TRBD1 (6 bases). The V end lost 3 bases, the J end lost 6 bases, and 9 bases lay between the germline ends. CDR3 length: 12 residues. Germline V CDR1 and CDR2: SGDLS, YYNGEE. The CDR3, as DNA: TGTGCCAGCAGCGAAGGACAGAATGGCTACACCTTC. Its translation: CASSEGQNGYTF.

This clone was seen just once. The sample holds other DNA sequences that translate to the same CDR3. V gene TRBV5-1 combines with J gene TRBJ2-7; possible D gene TRBD2, 6 bases. The V gene's germline CDR1 is SGHRS and CDR2 YFSETQ. The CDR3 runs 14 residues. V lost 0 bases to trimming and J lost 2 bases, with 9 bases between them. The CDR3 sequence: CASSLGDSTYEQYF. In DNA form, the CDR3 reads TGCGCCAGCAGCTTGGGGGACTCCACCTACGAGCAGTACTTC.

This clone was recorded once. The V call is TRBV7-6, the J call TRBJ1-1; D ambiguous. Germline lookup yields CDR1 SGHVS and CDR2 FNYEAQ. V lost 4 bases and J lost 5, with 14 bases in between. The CDR3 length is 14 residues. In DNA, the CDR3 is TGTGCCAGCAGCTCACTGAGGCAACGGACTGAAGCTTTCTTT. This encodes CASSSLRQRTEAFF.

V gene TRBV15 combines with J gene TRBJ2-5, with a weak D call TRBD1 (6 bases). With 5 bases removed from V and 2 bases from J, the gap between germline ends came to 15 bases. The germline V gene encodes CDR1 LNHNV and CDR2 YYDKDF (reference sequence). The CDR3 is 15 residues long. For the CDR3, the DNA is TGTGCCACCAGCTCACAGGGCGAACGGCAAGAGACCCAGTACTTC. Its protein is CATSSQGERQETQYF.

The chain is built from TRBV6-6 and TRBJ1-5; D unclear. The germline V and J ends were trimmed by 5 bases and 4 bases, with 12 bases remaining between them. This CDR3 is built from 14 residues. The germline CDR1 and CDR2 sequences are MNHNY and SVGAGI (reference sequence). DNA of the CDR3: TGTGCCAGCAGTCTCAGACGGAAAAATCAGCCCCAGCATTTT. Translation: CASSLRRKNQPQHF.

This chain links TRBV5-1 with TRBJ2-3, with 7 bases identical to TRBD2. Germline V lookup: CDR1 SGHRS, CDR2 YFSETQ. Trimming cost V 4 bases and J 1 base; bases outside gene matches: 6. CDR3 size: 15 residues. CDR3 nucleotides: TGCGCCAGCAGCGGGGAGGGAGTTGGCACAGATACGCAGTATTTT. Encoded protein: CASSGEGVGTDTQYF.

The chain combines TRBV4-1 with TRBJ2-1; 10 bases are a match to TRBD1. After removal of 0 bases from V and 8 bases from J, the junction contained 7 bases not matched to a gene. The CDR3 is made up of 16 amino acids. The germline V gene has CDR1 MGHRA and CDR2 YSYEKL. The CDR3 region is CASSQDQRTGGDEQFF. The DNA of the CDR3 is TGCGCCAGCAGCCAAGATCAGAGGACAGGGGGGGATGAGCAGTTCTTC.

The chain recombines TRBV7-9 with TRBJ1-2; 7 bases are a match to TRBD1. From germline, CDR1 is SEHNR and CDR2 FQNEAQ (reference sequence). With 5 bases clipped from V and 2 bases from J, the junction kept 5 bases outside the gene matches. This CDR3 spans 14 amino acids. This CDR3 reads CASSPTGSNYGYTF. The CDR3 DNA follows: TGTGCCAGCAGCCCGACAGGGTCGAACTATGGCTACACCTTC.

The genes are TRBV6-4 and TRBJ2-7; D may match TRBD1 or TRBD2 (5 bases each). This CDR3 comprises 15 residues. V gave up 8 bases and J gave up 2 bases, with 19 bases separating them. CDR1 and CDR2 (germline): MRHNA, SNTAGT. CDR3 in DNA: TGTGCCAGCCACGCTGGGGGTCCTGGAACCTACGAGCAGTACTTC. This gives the protein CASHAGGPGTYEQYF.

This clone was seen a few times. J is TRBJ2-7 and V is TRBV28; D possibly corresponds to TRBD2 (5 bases). This CDR3 region has 16 residues. V lost 4 bases and J 2 bases, leaving 18 bases between the germline ends. From germline, CDR1 is MDHEN and CDR2 SYDVKM. The CDR3 is CASSSQEWTPAYEQYF. The CDR3 DNA follows: TGTGCCAGCAGTTCTCAGGAATGGACTCCGGCCTACGAGCAGTACTTC.

A note on this clone: Other DNA sequences in this sample translate to the same CDR3. V and J are TRBV7-9 and TRBJ2-1; no firm D call. The CDR3 length is 12 residues. From germline, CDR1 is SEHNR and CDR2 FQNEAQ (reference sequence). The V end lost 5 bases, the J end lost 6 bases, and 8 bases lay between the germline ends. CDR3 DNA sequence: TGTGCCAGCAGCCTCCGACCCAATGAGCAGTTCTTC. This codes for CASSLRPNEQFF.

V is TRBV7-6 and J is TRBJ2-5; D is undetermined. The length of the CDR3 is 12 residues. Trimming left V 3 bases short and J 5 bases short, with 7 bases between. Germline V gives CDR1 SGHVS, CDR2 FNYEAQ. CDR3 nucleotides: TGTGCCAGCAGCTTTATAGATGAGACCCAGTACTTC. Translated, it gives CASSFIDETQYF.